Below, 17 T cell receptor beta chains from the same sample are listed, as sequenced in a study of T cells in Graves' hyperthyroidism and ophthalmopathy (dated by TCRdb to the late 2010s). Receptor libraries were prepared by multiplex PCR. For sequencing, an Illumina HiSeq 2000 was employed. Amplification of TCR beta CDR3 regions was carried out from RNA transcripts. The TCR CDR3 was subjected to a first round of RT-PCR using the HTBI primer set and the Qiagen OneStep RT-PCR kit. Clones were called with MiXCR by TCRdb after fastp trimmed the public reads at Q25, and only in-frame beta chains were retained. All rows with the same CDR3 protein become a single entry with the most common DNA and genes. For this sample the table gives more than 500,000 distinct CDR3 sequences, of which 16% were detected only once. The biggest ten clones account for less than 4.5% of the sample. The sample taken for sequencing was blood. All receptors come from a woman in her 30s with Graves' hyperthyroidism.

This clonotype was recorded at least ten times. The rearrangement joins TRBV5-5 to TRBJ2-7, with a possible D match to TRBD1 (6 bases). Trimming stripped 3 bases from V and 3 bases from J, with 16 bases between. From germline, CDR1 is SGHKS and CDR2 YYEKEE (reference sequence). The CDR3 covers 15 residues. The CDR3 sequence is CASSSSTGPRYEQYF. In DNA, the CDR3 is TGTGCCAGCAGCTCATCGACAGGACCACGCTACGAGCAGTACTTC.

The rearrangement joins TRBV10-3 to TRBJ2-2; the match to TRBD2 covers 9 bases. This CDR3 is built from 16 residues. Germline assignment: CDR1 ENHRY and CDR2 SYGVKD. Trimming at V came to 10 bases and at J to 4 bases, leaving 13 bases not matched to a gene. The DNA for the CDR3 is TGTGCCACCGGACGGAGCGGGAGGCGAGGCACCGGGGAGCTGTTTTTT. Translation: CATGRSGRRGTGELFF.

The chain combines TRBV9 with TRBJ2-1, with 11 bases that match TRBD1. After removal of 3 bases from V and 7 bases from J, the junction contained 3 bases not matched to a gene. The length of the CDR3 is 14 residues. CDR1 and CDR2 (germline): SGDLS, YYNGEE. CDR3 amino acids: CASSGGTGGNEQFF. In nucleotides, the CDR3 is TGTGCCAGCAGCGGGGGGACAGGGGGGAATGAGCAGTTCTTC.

The chain recombines TRBV20-1 with TRBJ1-1; D might be TRBD1 (6 bases). The CDR3 is 15 amino acids. CDR1 and CDR2 from the germline V gene are DFQATT and SNEGSKA (reference sequence). Trimming cost V 2 bases and J 6 bases, with 19 bases left between them. The CDR3 sequence is CSARTSYREWAEAFF. CDR3 nucleotide sequence: TGCAGTGCTAGAACCTCTTACAGGGAGTGGGCTGAAGCTTTCTTT.

This clonotype was observed a handful of times. The gene calls are TRBV28 and TRBJ2-3, with unresolved D. Germline-derived CDR1 and CDR2 are MDHEN and SYDVKM. Trimming took 3 bases from V and 4 from J, leaving 8 bases between them. The CDR3 sequence is 13 residues long. CDR3 loop: CASSFQDSDTQYF. The CDR3 DNA sequence: TGTGCCAGCAGTTTCCAGGATTCAGATACGCAGTATTTT.

The chain carries TRBV4-2 and TRBJ2-3; no clear D gene. Trimming removed 0 bases from V and 2 bases from J, with 12 bases in between. In germline, CDR1 is LGHNA, CDR2 YNFKEQ. The CDR3 covers 16 residues. The CDR3 region is CASSQDRQWLTDTQYF. DNA for the CDR3: TGTGCCAGCAGCCAAGATAGGCAGTGGCTCACAGATACGCAGTATTTT.

This rearrangement joins TRBV19 to TRBJ2-5; D possibly matches TRBD1 or TRBD2 (5 bases each). V was cut by 5 bases and J by 1 base, with 14 bases left in between. Germline loops: CDR1 LNHDA, CDR2 SQIVND (reference sequence). This CDR3 has 15 residues. CDR3 sequence (DNA): TGTGCCAGTAGTGACGGCCGGGGCCTCCAAGAGACCCAGTACTTC. It codes for CASSDGRGLQETQYF.

The gene calls are TRBV2 and TRBJ2-2, with 10 bases matching TRBD2. This CDR3 is built from 17 residues. Trimming cost V 7 bases and J 0 bases; bases outside gene matches: 8. Germline V gene lookup returns CDR1 SNHLY and CDR2 FYNNEI. The CDR3 DNA reads TGTGCCAGCACCACACGACTAGCGGGTTCGAACACCGGGGAGCTGTTTTTT. Protein sequence: CASTTRLAGSNTGELFF. Drawing the rest from reference TRBV2 and TRBJ2-2, the complete variable domain is EPEVTQTPSHQVTQMGQEVILRCVPISNHLYFYWYRQILGQKVEFLVSFYNNEISEKSEIFDDQFSVERPDGSNFTLKIRSTKLEDSAMYFCASTTRLAGSNTGELFFGEGSRLTVL.

In its sample, this clonotype was seen many times. The rearrangement uses TRBV27 and TRBJ2-1; D gene ambiguous. Per the germline V gene, CDR1 is MNHEY and CDR2 is SMNVEV (reference sequence). The V and J ends lost 4 bases and 4 bases respectively, with 8 bases between them. This CDR3 is 13 amino acids long. CDR3 DNA: TGTGCCAGCAGTTGGAGCATTTACAATGAGCAGTTCTTC. Encoded protein: CASSWSIYNEQFF.

This clonotype was counted between two and nine times. The chain has TRBV11-3 and TRBJ2-7; no clear D gene. The CDR3 is made up of 15 amino acids. Germline CDR1 and CDR2: SGHNT and YENEEA. V was trimmed by 0 bases and J by 0 bases, leaving 9 bases between them. CDR3 amino acids: CASSLDLGFSYEQYF. CDR3 in DNA: TGTGCCAGCAGCTTAGATCTTGGCTTCTCCTACGAGCAGTACTTC. The variable domain in full, with the rest retrieved from reference TRBV11-3 and TRBJ2-7, is EAGVVQSPRYKIIEKKQPVAFWCNPISGHNTLYWYLQNLGQGPELLIRYENEEAVDDSQLPKDRFSAERLKGVDSTLKIQPAELGDSAVYLCASSLDLGFSYEQYFGPGTRLTVT.

V usage is TRBV5-5 and J usage is TRBJ2-7; TRBD1 matches at 9 bases. The germline CDR1 and CDR2 sequences are SGHKS and YYEKEE (reference sequence). V was pared by 3 bases and J by 3 bases, with 4 bases of the junction left unmatched. The CDR3 loop spans 14 amino acids. CDR3 amino acids: CASSWGTGLYEQYF. Written as DNA, the CDR3 is TGTGCCAGCAGCTGGGGGACAGGGCTCTACGAGCAGTACTTC.

With respect to this clonotype: A read error may explain this, as a much larger clone is one base away. The genes are TRBV27 and TRBJ2-1; TRBD2 matches 10 bases. V shed 4 bases and J 6 bases; nucleotides not matched to a gene: 9. Germline assignment: CDR1 MNHEY and CDR2 SMNVEV (reference sequence). There are 16 residues in the CDR3. CDR3: CASSWGGLARSNEQFF. In DNA, the CDR3 is TGTGCCAGCAGTTGGGGGGGACTAGCGAGGTCCAATGAGCAGTTCTTC.

The sample holds many counts of this clonotype. This rearrangement joins TRBV5-1 to TRBJ2-1; TRBD1 might be the D (6 bases). Germline-derived CDR1 and CDR2 are SGHRS and YFSETQ. Trimming shortened V by 2 bases and J by 0 bases, and 21 bases separated the two germline ends. The CDR3 has 19 residues. DNA for the CDR3: TGCGCCAGCAGCTTTACAGGGACCCTAGCCGAATCCTCCTACAATGAGCAGTTCTTC. It codes for CASSFTGTLAESSYNEQFF.

As to this clonotype: Its ends do not fully match the called genes, so a read error is possible. The rearrangement joins TRBV11-2 to TRBJ1-5; no clear D gene. This CDR3 comprises 14 residues. CDR1 and CDR2 from the germline V gene are SGHAT and FQNNGV. DNA for the CDR3: TGTGCCTGCAGCTTAGTAGATAGCAATCAGCCCCAGCATTTC. It codes for CACSLVDSNQPQHF.

Only a few counts were recorded for this clonotype. The chain joins TRBV6-1 to TRBJ1-5; 9 bases match TRBD1. Trimming removed 5 bases from V and 4 bases from J; junction bases left unmatched: 9. The length of the CDR3 is 16 residues. Germline CDR1 MNHNS, CDR2 SASEGT. CDR3 in DNA: TGTGCCAGCAGTCCCCCTCGACAGGGGGGGAATCAGCCCCAGCATTTT. It translates to CASSPPRQGGNQPQHF.

This clonotype was seen only a few times. This chain links TRBV20-1 with TRBJ2-7; 7 bases match TRBD1. CDR3 length: 13 residues. From germline, CDR1 is DFQATT and CDR2 SNEGSKA (reference sequence). The V gene end was trimmed by 6 bases and the J gene end by 3 bases; junction bases not matched to a gene: 8. For the CDR3, the DNA is TGCAGTGCAAAGTGGGGACAGATCTACGAGCAGTACTTC. Protein product: CSAKWGQIYEQYF.

This clonotype was counted at least ten times. In nucleotides, the CDR3 is TGTGCCAGCAGTTTTGGCGGGACCCTTTACAATGAGCAGTTCTTC. This translates into CASSFGGTLYNEQFF. V is TRBV12-3 or TRBV12-4 and J is TRBJ2-1, with D perhaps TRBD2 (6 bases). V gave up 3 bases and J gave up 4 bases, with 13 bases separating them. The CDR3 runs 15 residues.